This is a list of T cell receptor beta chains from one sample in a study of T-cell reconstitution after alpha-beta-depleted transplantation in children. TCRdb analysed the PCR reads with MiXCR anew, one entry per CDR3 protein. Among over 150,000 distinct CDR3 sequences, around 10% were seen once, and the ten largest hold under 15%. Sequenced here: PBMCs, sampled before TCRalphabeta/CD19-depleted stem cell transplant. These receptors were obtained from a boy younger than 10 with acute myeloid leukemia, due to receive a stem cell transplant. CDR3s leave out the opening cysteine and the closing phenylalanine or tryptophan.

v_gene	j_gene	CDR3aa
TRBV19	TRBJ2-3	ASSLFAADTQY
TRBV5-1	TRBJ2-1	ASSSLAGGAYNEQF
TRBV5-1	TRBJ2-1	ASSLVDNSYNEQF
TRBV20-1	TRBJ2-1	SPKRRVDEQF
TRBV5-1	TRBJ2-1	ASSLVEGAYNEQF
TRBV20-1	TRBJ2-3	SVPTWTSGRPTDTQY
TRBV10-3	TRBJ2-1	AISDPRGLAGDEQF
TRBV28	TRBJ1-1	ASGDQGLNTEAF
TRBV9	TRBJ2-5	ASSSLPGTQARETQY
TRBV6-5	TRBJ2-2	ASSYFPWGGDTGELF
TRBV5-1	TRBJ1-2	ASSLGREGYT
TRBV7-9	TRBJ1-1	ASSGTRGASAF
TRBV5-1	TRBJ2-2	ASSGGTGNTGELF
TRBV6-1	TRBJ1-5	ASSTFSTLVNQPQH
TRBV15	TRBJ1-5	ATSSTPWSNQPQH
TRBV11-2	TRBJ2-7	ASSLAPSGRAPYQQY
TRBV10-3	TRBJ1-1	AISEDRGSRAF
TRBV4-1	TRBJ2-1	ASSPPPASSYNEQF
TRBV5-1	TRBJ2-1	ASSLQAGVTGEQF
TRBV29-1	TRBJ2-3	SVTGVVGGQTGTDTQY
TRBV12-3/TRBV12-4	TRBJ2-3	ASSLSDWIRVVDTQY
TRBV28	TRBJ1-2	ASSLQRYGYT
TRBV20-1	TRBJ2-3	SATGTSGRTDTQY
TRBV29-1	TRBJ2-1	SYRGQGNNEQF
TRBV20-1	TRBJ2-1	SARGKDSTSYNEQF
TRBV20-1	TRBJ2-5	SALGRQETQY
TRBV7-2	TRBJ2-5	ASSLAPLAGGRETQY
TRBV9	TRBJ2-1	ASSVRADSYNEQF
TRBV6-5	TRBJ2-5	ASSYSMLAGGQETQY
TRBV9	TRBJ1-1	ASSGGPLNTEAF
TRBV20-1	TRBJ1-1	SASYPPMAF
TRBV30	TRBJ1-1	AWSVLLNTEAF
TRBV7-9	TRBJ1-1	ASSDGQGANTEAF
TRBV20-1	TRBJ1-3	SAKRQGAGNTIY
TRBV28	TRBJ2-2	ASSQRPGTGVTGELF
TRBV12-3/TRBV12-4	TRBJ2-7	ASSWAVT
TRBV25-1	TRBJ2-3	ASSGGTSWADTQY
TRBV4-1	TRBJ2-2	ASSQGNGELF
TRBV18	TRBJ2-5	ASSRVEKETQY
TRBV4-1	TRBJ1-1	ASSQFQFMNTEAF
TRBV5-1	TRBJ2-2	ASSLWPEMNTGELF
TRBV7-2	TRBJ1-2	ASSLAAGNVYGYT
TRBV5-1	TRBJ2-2	ASSPRRTGELF
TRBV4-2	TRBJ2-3	ASSRRTSGGASTDTQY
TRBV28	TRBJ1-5	ASKQGARQPQH
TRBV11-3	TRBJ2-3	ASSDGQGDTQY
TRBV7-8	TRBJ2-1	ASCLRVGGLYDEQF
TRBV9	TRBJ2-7	ASSYNGEQY
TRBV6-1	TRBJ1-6	ASRFGQDIDSPLH
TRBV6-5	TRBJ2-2	ASSFSGTANTGELF
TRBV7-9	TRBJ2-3	ASSQRQGLTTRTQY
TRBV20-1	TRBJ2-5	SAILETQY